This TCR beta chain was sequenced during a study of regulatory T cells in long-lasting Graves disease. Sample time point: newly diagnosed GD, antithyroid drugs for less than 3 months. PBMCs provided the RNA from which the TCR library was made. Peripheral blood, at around 8.8 milliliters, went into EDTA tubes. Libraries of TCR beta came from iRepertoire HTBI primers plus Arm-PCR of CDR3 regions. TCRdb redid the calling of the multiplex PCR reads with MiXCR, one entry per CDR3 protein. The data hold 620,000 or so distinct CDR3 sequences, with roughly 16% observed a single time. To note about this clonotype: This may be a read error: a much more frequent sequence differs by one nucleotide.

The germline V gene encodes CDR1 MNHEY and CDR2 SVGAGI. V was trimmed by 2 bases and J by 9 bases, leaving 11 bases between them. The length of the CDR3 is 14 residues. The same sample was also used in a study of T cells in Graves' hyperthyroidism and ophthalmopathy. That work contributes: For Graves' hyperthyroidism to be stable, ophthalmopathy could not progress within 18 months. Patients aged 18 to 65 with hyperthyroidism were newly diagnosed, with duration under 2 months. Carried out on the TCR CDR3, a first-round RT-PCR used the HTBI primer set.

The sequence was collected from a woman aged 25 to 39 with Graves disease. The sequencing used peripheral blood mononuclear cells (PBMCs), collected at new diagnosis, from a patient treated with antithyroid drugs. The chain carries TRBV6-5 and TRBJ1-6; D not resolved. The chain's CDR3 is CASSYREGSSPLHF. CDR3 sequence (DNA): TGTGCCAGCAGTTACCGGGAGGGAAGTTCACCCCTCCACTTT.